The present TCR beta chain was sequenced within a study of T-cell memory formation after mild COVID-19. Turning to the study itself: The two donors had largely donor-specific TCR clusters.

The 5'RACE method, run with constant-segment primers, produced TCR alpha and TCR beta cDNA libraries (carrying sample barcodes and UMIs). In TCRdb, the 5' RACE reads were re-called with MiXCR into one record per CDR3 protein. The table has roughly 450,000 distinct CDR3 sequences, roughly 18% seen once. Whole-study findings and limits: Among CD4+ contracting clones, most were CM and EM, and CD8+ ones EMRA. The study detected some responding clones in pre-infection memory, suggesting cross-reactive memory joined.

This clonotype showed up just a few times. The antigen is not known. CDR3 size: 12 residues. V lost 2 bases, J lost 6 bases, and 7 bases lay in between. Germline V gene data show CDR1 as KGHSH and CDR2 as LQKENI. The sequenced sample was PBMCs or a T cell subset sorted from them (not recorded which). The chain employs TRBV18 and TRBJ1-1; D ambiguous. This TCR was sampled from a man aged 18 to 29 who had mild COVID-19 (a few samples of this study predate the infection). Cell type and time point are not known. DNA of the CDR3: TGTGCCAGCTCACCAGTGATGGCTGAAGCTTTCTTT. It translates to CASSPVMAEAFF.